This T cell receptor beta chain was sequenced during a study of blood T cell repertoires in COVID-19. Clones were sequenced by immunoSEQ multiplex PCR, and TCRdb holds only the in-frame ones, with some missing. The sample lists approximately 470,000 clones; around 90% were seen once. V lost 2 bases, J lost 2 bases, and 16 bases lay in between. This CDR3 is 17 amino acids long. From germline, CDR1 is LGHNT and CDR2 FRNRAP. Sequencing was done on a sample of PBMCs or T cells enriched from blood (not recorded which). This receptor was obtained from a woman aged 18-35 years who had recovered from COVID-19. The chain employs TRBV12-5 and TRBJ1-3, with a weak D call TRBD1 (5 bases). The CDR3 sequence: CASGLSGGSYAGNTIYF. The DNA for the CDR3 is TGTGCTAGTGGTTTGTCTGGGGGGAGTTATGCTGGAAACACCATATATTTT.